This T cell receptor (beta chain) was observed in a study of T-cell reconstitution after alpha-beta-depleted transplantation in children. Unique molecular identifiers tagged the TCRbeta library. One entry per CDR3 protein results from TCRdb running MiXCR on the PCR reads. The sample includes around 420,000 distinct CDR3 sequences, 16% seen only once; the top ten take 25% to 30%. In germline, CDR1 is SGHAT, CDR2 FQNNGV. The CDR3 covers 17 residues. With 1 base clipped from V and 0 bases from J, the junction kept 3 bases outside the gene matches. This clonotype was seen a few times. The chain is built from TRBV11-2 and TRBJ2-1, with 10 positions matching TRBD1. The clonotype originates from a boy under two years old who had a stem cell transplant for Wiskott-Aldrich syndrome, so the T cells may come from the graft donor. The specimen was PBMCs, mostly from graft donor cells, collected 360 days after TCRalphabeta/CD19-depleted stem cell transplant. In nucleotides, the CDR3 is TGTGCCAGCAGCTTAGTACGGACAGGGGGCTCCTACAATGAGCAGTTCTTC. This codes for CASSLVRTGGSYNEQFF.